The entry below gives a single T cell receptor (beta chain) sequence along with its context. This sample stems from a study of blood T cell repertoires in COVID-19. Study details: Both acute and convalescent COVID-19 samples were obtained from the United States, Italy and Spain.

Produced via immunoSEQ multiplex PCR; TCRdb's table is partial and in-frame only. The table has about 180,000 clones, around 87% seen once. V was pared by 0 bases and J by 8 bases, with 10 bases of the junction left unmatched. The CDR3 is 16 residues long. Germline V gene data show CDR1 as LGHNA and CDR2 as YSLEER. V gene TRBV4-3 combines with J gene TRBJ2-1; TRBD2 agrees at 7 bases. Sequenced: peripheral blood. The sequence was collected from a woman between 65 and 79 years old with COVID-19, enrolled during active disease. The CDR3 spells CASSQETLAHGDEQFF. The CDR3 coding sequence is TGCGCCAGCAGCCAAGAAACACTAGCGCATGGTGATGAGCAGTTCTTC.